Following are 25 T cell receptor beta chains from one sample sequenced in a study of T-cell reconstitution after alpha-beta-depleted transplantation in children. Preparation of the TCRbeta library used unique molecular identifiers. TCRdb reprocessed the PCR reads via MiXCR and lists one record per CDR3 protein. The table lists about 470,000 distinct CDR3 sequences, about 45% of them singletons. The source material was PBMCs, sampled before TCRalphabeta/CD19-depleted stem cell transplant. The receptors shown here come from a girl aged 2-10 years with aplastic anemia, due to receive a stem cell transplant.

The V call is TRBV7-9, the J call TRBJ2-3; 8 bases are shared with TRBD2. Germline CDR1 SEHNR, CDR2 FQNEAQ (reference sequence). This CDR3 contains 16 residues. J lost 2 bases, V lost 4 bases, and 8 bases had no gene match. CDR3 in amino acids: CASSSGAGRVTDTQYF. CDR3 in DNA: TGTGCCAGCAGCTCGGGAGCCGGGAGGGTCACAGATACGCAGTATTTT.

The rearrangement joins TRBV6-5 to TRBJ2-1; 11 bases match TRBD2. Germline CDR1 is MNHEY and CDR2 is SVGAGI. The CDR3 is made up of 16 amino acids. The V segment lost 5 bases and the J segment 6 bases; nucleotides outside the gene matches: 9. The CDR3 is CASSPFVAGGPNEQFF. The CDR3 region has the DNA TGTGCCAGCAGTCCATTTGTAGCGGGGGGGCCCAATGAGCAGTTCTTC.

The chain has TRBV7-9 and TRBJ2-1; 8 bases are a match to TRBD1. J lost 9 bases, V lost 5 bases, and 9 bases had no gene match. There are 14 residues in the CDR3. Germline V gene data show CDR1 as SEHNR and CDR2 as FQNEAQ (reference sequence). The CDR3 spells CASSRAAGGGEQFF. The DNA for the CDR3 is TGTGCCAGCAGCCGGGCCGCAGGGGGCGGTGAGCAGTTCTTC.

The V gene is TRBV15, the J gene TRBJ2-3, with 10 nucleotides matching TRBD2. Germline lookup yields CDR1 LNHNV and CDR2 YYDKDF (reference sequence). Losses at the gene ends were 1 base for V and 2 bases for J; bases not matched to a gene: 9. This CDR3 spans 18 amino acids. DNA for the CDR3: TGTGCCACCAGCAGAGTCGGAACTAGCGGGATTAACACAGATACGCAGTATTTT. It specifies CATSRVGTSGINTDTQYF.

This clonotype showed up many times. The chain links TRBV9 to TRBJ2-5; 9 nucleotides align to TRBD2. The V gene's germline CDR1 is SGDLS and CDR2 YYNGEE. The CDR3 has 17 amino acids. Trimming at V came to 0 bases and at J to 4 bases, leaving 10 bases not matched to a gene. In DNA, the CDR3 is TGTGCCAGCAGCGTAGGATTAGCGGGGGATTCCAGAGAGACCCAGTACTTC. This encodes CASSVGLAGDSRETQYF.

This clonotype showed up just a few times. The genes are TRBV29-1 and TRBJ2-4; 8 nucleotides align to TRBD2. The CDR3 is 12 amino acids. The germline CDR1 and CDR2 sequences are SQVTM and ANQGSEA. J lost 5 bases, V lost 3 bases, and 0 bases had no gene match. CDR3 region: CSVDGGENIQYF. CDR3 coding DNA: TGCAGCGTTGACGGGGGGGAAAACATTCAGTACTTC.

This CDR3 is CASSPPGTEAFF. The CDR3 nucleotides read TGTGCCAGCAGCCCCCCAGGCACTGAAGCTTTCTTT. The rearrangement uses TRBV6-5 and TRBJ1-1; D is undetermined. V gave up 6 bases and J gave up 4 bases, with 9 bases separating them. This CDR3 region has 12 residues. CDR1 and CDR2 (germline): MNHEY, SVGAGI.

This chain uses TRBV4-1 with TRBJ2-3, with 7 bases identical to TRBD1. After removal of 4 bases from V and 2 bases from J, the junction contained 9 bases not matched to a gene. Germline CDR1 is MGHRA and CDR2 is YSYEKL. This CDR3 has 16 residues. The CDR3 nucleotides are TGCGCCAGCAGCCCCGTGTTGGGACAGTTCACAGATACGCAGTATTTT. It specifies CASSPVLGQFTDTQYF.

The V and J genes are TRBV7-2 and TRBJ2-2, with D unclear. V was pared by 0 bases and J by 1 base, with 6 bases between. Germline assignment: CDR1 SGHTA and CDR2 FQGNSA. The CDR3 is 15 amino acids. CDR3 region: CASSLASGNTGELFF. CDR3 bases: TGTGCCAGCAGCTTAGCGTCAGGGAACACCGGGGAGCTGTTTTTT.

This clonotype was observed at least ten times. DNA for the CDR3: TGTGCCAGCACCACAGGGGACAATTCCGACACTGAAGCTTTCTTT. Protein: CASTTGDNSDTEAFF. V and J are TRBV6-1 and TRBJ1-1; 7 positions match TRBD1. J was trimmed by 3 bases and V by 7 bases; bases with no gene match: 11. Germline-derived CDR1 and CDR2 are MNHNS and SASEGT. CDR3 length: 15 residues.

The rearrangement links TRBV19 to TRBJ2-1; 9 bases align to TRBD2. CDR1 and CDR2 from the germline V gene are LNHDA and SQIVND (reference sequence). J lost 8 bases, V lost 5 bases, and 13 bases had no gene match. This CDR3 contains 16 residues. The CDR3: CASSPVSSGRQDEQFF. The CDR3 region has the DNA TGTGCCAGTAGTCCCGTCAGTAGCGGGAGACAGGATGAGCAGTTCTTC.

This CDR3 is CASSRTEANYGYTF. The DNA of the CDR3 is TGTGCCAGCAGCCGGACGGAAGCTAACTATGGCTACACCTTC. V usage is TRBV3-1 and J usage is TRBJ1-2; D is ambiguous. This CDR3 has 14 residues. Germline CDR1 reads LGHDT; CDR2 reads YNNKEL (reference sequence). Trimming removed 4 bases from V and 0 bases from J, with 9 bases in between.

The genes are TRBV29-1 and TRBJ2-1; D is unresolved. The length of the CDR3 is 12 residues. The germline V gene encodes CDR1 SQVTM and CDR2 ANQGSEA. V shed 6 bases and J shed 7 bases, with 13 bases lying between them. The CDR3 protein is CSVPDLGNEQFF. The CDR3, as DNA: TGCAGCGTCCCTGATTTGGGGAATGAGCAGTTCTTC.

In this sample, this clonotype turned up a few times. The rearrangement uses TRBV20-1 and TRBJ2-3; D tentatively reads TRBD1 or TRBD2 (5 bases each). The CDR3 consists of 12 residues. The V gene's germline CDR1 is DFQATT and CDR2 SNEGSKA (reference sequence). Between the trimmed V and J ends, which lost 3 bases and 9 bases, there was a span of 13 bases. The CDR3 region has the DNA TGCAGTGCTAGTCTAGACAGAGGGACGCAGTATTTT. This translates into CSASLDRGTQYF.

CDR3 amino acids: CASRRGLENIQYF. The CDR3 bases are TGTGCCAGCAGACGGGGACTGGAAAACATTCAGTACTTC. The chain joins TRBV28 to TRBJ2-4; possible D gene TRBD2, 6 bases. Germline CDR1 and CDR2: MDHEN and SYDVKM. Trimming left V 6 bases short and J 5 bases short, with 11 bases between. CDR3 length: 13 amino acids. The variable domain in full, completed from reference TRBV28 and TRBJ2-4, reads DVKVTQSSRYLVKRTGEKVFLECVQDMDHENMFWYRQDPGLGLRLIYFSYDVKMKEKGDIPEGYSVSREKKERFSLILESASTNQTSMYLCASRRGLENIQYFGAGTRLSVL.

The chain uses TRBV5-1 and TRBJ2-7; 7 nucleotides line up with TRBD2. CDR1 and CDR2 from the germline V gene are SGHRS and YFSETQ. V was pared by 3 bases and J by 7 bases, with 13 bases of the junction left unmatched. The CDR3 has 15 residues. CDR3 loop: CASSYRRGGNVEQYF. In DNA form, the CDR3 reads TGCGCCAGCAGCTACCGACGGGGAGGGAATGTGGAGCAGTACTTC.

The chain links TRBV12-3 or TRBV12-4 to TRBJ2-7; weak D call: TRBD1 (5 bases). This CDR3 comprises 14 residues. The V and J ends lost 3 bases and 2 bases respectively, with 11 bases between them. CDR3 nucleotide sequence: TGTGCCAGCAGTTTTTGGGGCTCACCCTACGAGCAGTACTTC. This encodes CASSFWGSPYEQYF.

The genes are TRBV20-1 and TRBJ2-2, with TRBD1 identical over 10 bases. The CDR3 length is 15 residues. Germline CDR1 reads DFQATT; CDR2 reads SNEGSKA (reference sequence). The CDR3 reads CCTPKHGTGVGELFF. CDR3 DNA sequence: TGCTGCACACCGAAACACGGGACAGGGGTCGGGGAGCTGTTTTTT.

The chain uses TRBV5-1 and TRBJ2-3; tentative D call: TRBD1 (6 bases). The CDR3 loop spans 17 amino acids. With 1 base removed from V and 6 bases from J, the gap between germline ends came to 21 bases. Germline lookup yields CDR1 SGHRS and CDR2 YFSETQ. CDR3 sequence reads: CASSLNSAGGPQDTQYF. CDR3 DNA sequence: TGCGCCAGCAGCTTGAACTCCGCTGGGGGCCCACAGGATACGCAGTATTTT.

This rearrangement joins TRBV6-1 to TRBJ1-3, with D hard to call. CDR3 length equals 15 residues. The V gene's germline CDR1 is MNHNS and CDR2 SASEGT. Trimming shortened V by 0 bases and J by 4 bases, and 10 bases separated the two germline ends. In DNA form, the CDR3 reads TGTGCCAGCAGTGAAGCCGAGAGGCTCGGAAACACCATATATTTT. Translated: CASSEAERLGNTIYF.

The gene calls are TRBV29-1 and TRBJ2-1, with TRBD1 as a possible D gene (6 bases). Germline values: CDR1 SQVTM, CDR2 ANQGSEA. This CDR3 has 12 residues. Trimming shortened V by 4 bases and J by 4 bases, and 8 bases separated the two germline ends. DNA for the CDR3: TGCAGCGTTGTAAGGGGGTACAATGAGCAGTTCTTC. Protein sequence: CSVVRGYNEQFF.

A single count supports this clonotype. The chain recombines TRBV5-1 with TRBJ2-3; D might be TRBD2 (6 bases). The germline CDR1 and CDR2 sequences are SGHRS and YFSETQ. CDR3 length: 15 amino acids. Trimming pared 3 bases from V and 2 bases from J, leaving 13 bases between. The CDR3 DNA is TGCGCCAGCAGCTCGCTCGGGGGAGACACAGATACGCAGTATTTT. It translates to CASSSLGGDTDTQYF.

This clonotype has at least ten counts. The chain recombines TRBV5-1 with TRBJ2-5, with 8 bases fitting TRBD2. From germline, CDR1 is SGHRS and CDR2 YFSETQ. The CDR3 has 14 residues. With 4 bases clipped from V and 3 bases from J, the junction kept 5 bases outside the gene matches. The CDR3 DNA follows: TGCGCCAGCAGCGTTAGCGGGATAGAAGAGACCCAGTACTTC. The encoded protein is CASSVSGIEETQYF.

The chain combines TRBV18 with TRBJ2-1; 8 positions match TRBD2. Germline CDR1 KGHSH, CDR2 LQKENI. V dropped 2 bases and J dropped 4; count of bases not matched to a gene: 4. The CDR3 sequence is 15 residues long. The chain's CDR3 is CASSPKLADYNEQFF. The DNA of the CDR3 is TGTGCCAGCTCACCAAAACTAGCGGATTACAATGAGCAGTTCTTC.

Only one count was recorded for this clonotype. V and J are TRBV10-3 and TRBJ2-3; the D call may be TRBD1 or TRBD2 (6 bases each). V was pared by 4 bases and J by 4 bases, with 21 bases between. Germline CDR1 and CDR2: ENHRY and SYGVKD. This CDR3 is built from 17 residues. This CDR3 is CAISAPGDIALADTQYF. The CDR3 region has the DNA TGTGCCATCAGTGCCCCGGGGGACATCGCGCTGGCAGATACGCAGTATTTT.